A single sample is the source of the 16 T cell receptor beta chains below, sequenced in a study of human T cells and chemical hapten exposure (dated by TCRdb to the early 2020s). The sample's time point label is to be understood as: patch test 2, 6 weeks after DPC sensitization. This sample's treatment or condition label indicates: therapeutic diphenylcyclopropenone sensitization with weekly scalp DPC. The library was built by means of RACE. The sequencer was a NextSeq 500. Through fastp at Q25 and MiXCR, TCRdb rebuilt clones from the public reads, retaining in-frame beta chains. Rows are unified per CDR3 protein, each entry keeping the most common DNA and genes. The sample records under 450,000 distinct CDR3 sequences, roughly 6.3% of which are singletons. In total, the top ten clones hold 4.5% to 6% of the sample. The sample in question was whole blood, obtained in connection with sensitization to the hapten diphenylcyclopropenone (DPC). These receptor sequences come from a woman aged 18-29 years with alopecia areata. Some clones in this sample may be carry-over from other donors' samples.

This clonotype has ten or more counts. For the CDR3, the DNA is TGCAGCGTTTCTAGGACAGGGGGCACCAACTATGGCTACACCTTC. This sequence encodes CSVSRTGGTNYGYTF. This chain joins TRBV29-1 and TRBJ1-2; 11 positions match TRBD1. J was trimmed by 2 bases and V by 5 bases; bases with no gene match: 7. The germline V gene has CDR1 SQVTM and CDR2 ANQGSEA. The CDR3 contains 15 residues. Filled out from reference TRBV29-1 and TRBJ1-2, the complete variable domain reads SAVISQKPSRDICQRGTSLTIQCQVDSQVTMMFWYRQQPGQSLTLIATANQGSEATYESGFVIDKFPISRPNLTFSTLTVSNMSPEDSSIYLCSVSRTGGTNYGYTFGSGTRLTVV.

The table lists this clonotype with a few counts. CDR3 in amino acids: CASSQDLGQRELFF. CDR3 bases: TGCGCCAGCAGCCAAGATCTGGGACAGAGGGAGCTGTTTTTT. The J gene is TRBJ2-2, the V gene TRBV4-3; 7 positions agree with TRBD1. The junction had 4 bases not matched to a gene; V was cut back by 0 bases and J by 9 bases. CDR1 and CDR2 (germline): LGHNA, YSLEER. The length of the CDR3 is 14 residues.

This chain joins TRBV20-1 and TRBJ1-2; D gene uncertain. V was pared by 6 bases and J by 1 base, with 27 bases between. CDR1 is DFQATT, CDR2 SNEGSKA, per germline (reference sequence). This CDR3 has 18 residues. The CDR3: CSAPTPAISSPNNYGYTF. The CDR3 nucleotides read TGCAGTGCCCCTACCCCAGCGATTTCCTCCCCCAATAACTATGGCTACACCTTC.

This clonotype has at least ten counts. V usage is TRBV6-6 and J usage is TRBJ1-2; no definite D call. The CDR3 sequence is 10 residues long. V shed 11 bases and J shed 8 bases, with 12 bases lying between them. Germline-derived CDR1 and CDR2 are MNHNY and SVGAGI (reference sequence). The CDR3 sequence is CASRRGGYTF. DNA for the CDR3: TGTGCCTCCCGCCGCGGCGGCTACACCTTC.

The chain uses TRBV7-8 and TRBJ1-2; 9 bases fit TRBD1. The CDR3 contains 16 residues. CDR1 SGHVS and CDR2 FQNEAQ come from the germline V gene. The J segment lost 4 bases and the V segment lost 2 bases, leaving 8 bases of the junction unmatched. The CDR3 bases are TGTGCCAGCAGCTTATCGGAAGGGACAGGGATCTATGGCTACACCTTC. Protein sequence: CASSLSEGTGIYGYTF. The variable domain in full, with the rest retrieved from reference TRBV7-8 and TRBJ1-2, is GAGVSQSPRYKVAKRGQDVALRCDPISGHVSLFWYQQALGQGPEFLTYFQNEAQLDKSGLPSDRFFAERPEGSVSTLKIQRTQQEDSAVYLCASSLSEGTGIYGYTFGSGTRLTVV.

This chain joins TRBV5-6 and TRBJ2-4; possible D gene TRBD1, 6 bases. The CDR3 runs 15 residues. Germline V gene lookup returns CDR1 SGHDT and CDR2 YYEEEE. Trimming removed 1 base from V and 7 bases from J, with 15 bases in between. CDR3 amino acids: CASSLSTGLFNIQYF. CDR3 nucleotide sequence: TGTGCCAGCAGCTTGTCGACAGGTCTTTTTAACATTCAGTACTTC. Drawing the rest from reference TRBV5-6 and TRBJ2-4, the complete variable domain is DAGVTQSPTHLIKTRGQQVTLRCSPKSGHDTVSWYQQALGQGPQFIFQYYEEEERQRGNFPDRFSGHQFPNYSSELNVNALLLGDSALYLCASSLSTGLFNIQYFGAGTRLSVL.

This clonotype was seen repeatedly, ten times or more. V gene TRBV6-1 combines with J gene TRBJ2-6; D not certain. Germline V lookup: CDR1 MNHNS, CDR2 SASEGT. V gave up 1 base and J gave up 0 bases, with 4 bases separating them. CDR3 size: 15 residues. This CDR3 is CASSEESSGANVLTF. The CDR3 nucleotides read TGTGCCAGCAGTGAAGAGAGCTCTGGGGCCAACGTCCTGACTTTC.

The CDR3 here is CASSPTDDNSPLHF. CDR3 DNA sequence: TGTGCCAGCTCACCGACGGATGATAATTCACCCCTCCACTTT. The chain carries TRBV18 and TRBJ1-6; D remains ambiguous. The CDR3 spans 14 residues. Germline V lookup: CDR1 KGHSH, CDR2 LQKENI. Trimming left V 3 bases short and J 5 bases short, with 8 bases between.

This clonotype was picked up many times. J is TRBJ2-3 and V is TRBV11-2; TRBD1 aligns across 11 bases. The CDR3 extends over 16 amino acids. Germline CDR1 reads SGHAT; CDR2 reads FQNNGV. The V and J ends lost 6 bases and 8 bases, in that order; junction bases with no gene match: 13. The CDR3 reads CASSYSGTGGRVTQYF. As DNA, the CDR3 is TGTGCCAGCAGTTATTCCGGGACAGGGGGAAGGGTTACGCAGTATTTT.

This clonotype was picked up many times. This chain joins TRBV12-3 or TRBV12-4 and TRBJ1-3, with 7 bases identical to TRBD1. The ends lost 10 bases at V and 4 bases at J; junction bases unmatched: 16. CDR3 length: 16 amino acids. The CDR3 spells CAITTGVESGGNTIYF. CDR3 in DNA: TGTGCCATAACCACAGGGGTAGAGTCGGGAGGAAACACCATATATTTT.

This clonotype was seen ten or more times. The chain couples TRBV6-5 to TRBJ2-7; 9 bases align to TRBD1. Germline values: CDR1 MNHEY, CDR2 SVGAGI. Trimming at V came to 4 bases and at J to 6 bases, leaving 7 bases not matched to a gene. The CDR3 sequence is 14 residues long. In nucleotides, the CDR3 is TGTGCCAGCAGTTCGGACAGGGGAGGTTTCGAGCAGTACTTC. Its translation: CASSSDRGGFEQYF.

The chain couples TRBV29-1 to TRBJ2-7, with 9 nucleotides matching TRBD1. With V trimmed by 6 bases and J by 3 bases, 6 bases remained unmatched. This CDR3 region has 13 residues. CDR1 is SQVTM, CDR2 ANQGSEA, per germline. The DNA of the CDR3 is TGCAGCGTCGGAGACAGGGGGGACTACGAGCAGTACTTC. It encodes CSVGDRGDYEQYF.

This clonotype was recorded many times. The chain carries TRBV7-2 and TRBJ2-7; TRBD2 matches 13 bases. J was trimmed by 7 bases and V by 5 bases; bases with no gene match: 8. The CDR3 extends over 15 amino acids. Germline V gene lookup returns CDR1 SGHTA and CDR2 FQGNSA. In nucleotides, the CDR3 is TGTGCCAGCAGCCCACTAGCGGGGGGGCTTGTAGAGCAGTACTTC. Translation gives CASSPLAGGLVEQYF.

The chain links TRBV5-1 to TRBJ2-7; 7 bases are shared with TRBD1. V shed 0 bases and J 9 bases; nucleotides not matched to a gene: 6. The CDR3 runs 13 residues. Germline CDR1 reads SGHRS; CDR2 reads YFSETQ. CDR3 DNA sequence: TGCGCCAGCAGCTTGGGAACAGGGGACGCGCAGTACTTC. This encodes CASSLGTGDAQYF. Complete variable domain (other parts from reference TRBV5-1 and TRBJ2-7): KAGVTQTPRYLIKTRGQQVTLSCSPISGHRSVSWYQQTPGQGLQFLFEYFSETQRNKGNFPGRFSGRQFSNSRSEMNVSTLELGDSALYLCASSLGTGDAQYFGPGTRLTVT.

This clonotype showed up just a few times. The DNA for the CDR3 is TGTGCCAGCAGCTTAGGGGGTAGCGGGGGGCCAGATACGCAGTATTTT. Translating it yields CASSLGGSGGPDTQYF. The chain joins TRBV7-6 to TRBJ2-3; 10 positions agree with TRBD2. The CDR3 length is 16 residues. J gave up 4 bases and V 1 base, and 5 bases lay outside the gene matches. Germline V gives CDR1 SGHVS, CDR2 FNYEAQ.

This clonotype was found many times. This chain uses TRBV16 with TRBJ1-4, with 11 bases identical to TRBD1. Per germline, CDR1 KGHSY and CDR2 FQNENV. This CDR3 spans 16 amino acids. V lost 4 bases, J lost 2 bases, and 3 bases stayed unmatched. The CDR3: CASSPWTGGTNEKLFF. For the CDR3, the DNA is TGTGCCAGCAGCCCTTGGACAGGGGGCACTAATGAAAAACTGTTTTTT.